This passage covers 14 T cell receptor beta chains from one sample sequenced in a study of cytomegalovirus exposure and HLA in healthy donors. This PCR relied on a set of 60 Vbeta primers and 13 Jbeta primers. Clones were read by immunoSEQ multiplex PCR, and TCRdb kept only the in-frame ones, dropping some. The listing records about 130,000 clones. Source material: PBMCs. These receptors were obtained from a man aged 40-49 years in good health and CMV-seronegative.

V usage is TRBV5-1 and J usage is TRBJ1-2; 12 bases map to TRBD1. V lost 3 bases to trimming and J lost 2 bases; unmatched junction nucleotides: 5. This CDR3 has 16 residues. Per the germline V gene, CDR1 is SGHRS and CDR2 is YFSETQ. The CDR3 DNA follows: TGCGCCAGCAGCTCGGGGACAGGGGGCCAAAACTATGGCTACACCTTC. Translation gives CASSSGTGGQNYGYTF.

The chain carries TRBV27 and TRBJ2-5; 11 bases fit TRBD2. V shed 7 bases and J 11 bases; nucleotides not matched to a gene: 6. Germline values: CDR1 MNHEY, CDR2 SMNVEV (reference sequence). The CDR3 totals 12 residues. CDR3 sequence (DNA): TGTGCCAGCACCGGGACTAGCGGCCGGCAGTACTTC. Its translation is CASTGTSGRQYF.

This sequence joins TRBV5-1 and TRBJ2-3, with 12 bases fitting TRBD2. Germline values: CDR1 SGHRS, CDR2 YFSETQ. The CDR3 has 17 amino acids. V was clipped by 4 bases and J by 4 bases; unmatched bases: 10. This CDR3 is CASSDPKTSGSSDTQYF. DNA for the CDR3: TGCGCCAGCAGCGACCCAAAGACTAGCGGGAGCTCAGATACGCAGTATTTT.

This CDR3 reads CTSSQDGPSGTSGITGELFF. CDR3 DNA: TGCACCAGCAGCCAAGATGGGCCCTCCGGGACTAGCGGAATTACCGGGGAGCTGTTTTTT. The V gene is TRBV1, the J gene TRBJ2-2; the table gives TRBD2 as D, unverified against the DNA. TRBV1 is given as a pseudogene. This CDR3 contains 20 residues.

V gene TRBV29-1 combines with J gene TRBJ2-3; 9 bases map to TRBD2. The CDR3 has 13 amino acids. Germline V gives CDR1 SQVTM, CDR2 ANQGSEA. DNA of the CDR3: TGCACTACCAGCGGGGGGAACACAGATACGCAGTATTTT. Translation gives CTTSGGNTDTQYF.

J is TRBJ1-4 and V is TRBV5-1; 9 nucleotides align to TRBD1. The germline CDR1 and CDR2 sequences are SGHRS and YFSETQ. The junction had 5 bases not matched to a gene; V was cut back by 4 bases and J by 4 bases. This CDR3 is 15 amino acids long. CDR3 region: CASSATGGSNEKLFF. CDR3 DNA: TGCGCCAGCAGCGCAACAGGGGGCAGTAATGAAAAACTGTTTTTT.

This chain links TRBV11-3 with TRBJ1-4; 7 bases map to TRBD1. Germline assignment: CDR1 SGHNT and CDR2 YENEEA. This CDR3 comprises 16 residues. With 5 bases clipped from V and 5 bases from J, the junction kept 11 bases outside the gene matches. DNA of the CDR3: TGTGCCAGCAGCCCCGACCGACAGGGCCTAAATGAAAAACTGTTTTTT. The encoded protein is CASSPDRQGLNEKLFF.

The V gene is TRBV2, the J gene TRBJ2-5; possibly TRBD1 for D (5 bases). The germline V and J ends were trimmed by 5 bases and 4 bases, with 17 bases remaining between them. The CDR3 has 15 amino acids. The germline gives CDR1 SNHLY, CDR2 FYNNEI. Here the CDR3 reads CASSPRQGSGETQYF. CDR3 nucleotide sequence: TGTGCCAGCAGTCCCCGGCAGGGATCGGGAGAGACCCAGTACTTC.

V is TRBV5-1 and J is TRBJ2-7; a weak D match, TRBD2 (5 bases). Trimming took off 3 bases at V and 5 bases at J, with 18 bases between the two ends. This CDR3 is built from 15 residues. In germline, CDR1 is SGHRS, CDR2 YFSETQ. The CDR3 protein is CASSSASGDINEQYF. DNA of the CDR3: TGCGCCAGCAGCTCTGCGTCCGGGGATATCAACGAGCAGTACTTC.

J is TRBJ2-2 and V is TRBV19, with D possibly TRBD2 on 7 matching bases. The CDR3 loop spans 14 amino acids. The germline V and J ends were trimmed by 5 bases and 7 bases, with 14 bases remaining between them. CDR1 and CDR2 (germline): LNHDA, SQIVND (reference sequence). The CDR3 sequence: CASSVRGRIGELFF. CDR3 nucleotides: TGTGCCAGTAGTGTGCGGGGGCGGATCGGGGAGCTGTTTTTT.

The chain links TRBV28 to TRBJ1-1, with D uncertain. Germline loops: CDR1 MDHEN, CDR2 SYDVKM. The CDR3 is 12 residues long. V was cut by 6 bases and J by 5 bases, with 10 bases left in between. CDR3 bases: TGTGCCAGCAGCCTTCCTCTTACTGAAGCTTTCTTT. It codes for CASSLPLTEAFF.

CDR3 protein: CASSQLAGRQYF. The CDR3 DNA follows: TGTGCCAGCAGTCAACTAGCGGGAAGGCAGTACTTC. The gene calls are TRBV28 and TRBJ2-7, with 10 bases lining up with TRBD2. The CDR3 is 12 residues long. In germline, CDR1 is MDHEN, CDR2 SYDVKM. The ends lost 5 bases at V and 9 bases at J; junction bases unmatched: 4.

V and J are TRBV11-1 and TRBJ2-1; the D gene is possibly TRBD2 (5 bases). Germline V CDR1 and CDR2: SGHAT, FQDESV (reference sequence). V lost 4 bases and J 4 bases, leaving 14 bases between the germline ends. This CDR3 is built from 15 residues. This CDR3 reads CASSSTRGKYNEQFF. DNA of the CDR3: TGTGCCAGCAGCTCCACCCGAGGGAAATACAATGAGCAGTTCTTC. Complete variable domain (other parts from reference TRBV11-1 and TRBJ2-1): EAEVAQSPRYKITEKSQAVAFWCDPISGHATLYWYRQILGQGPELLVQFQDESVVDDSQLPKDRFSAERLKGVDSTLKIQPAELGDSAMYLCASSSTRGKYNEQFFGPGTRLTVL.

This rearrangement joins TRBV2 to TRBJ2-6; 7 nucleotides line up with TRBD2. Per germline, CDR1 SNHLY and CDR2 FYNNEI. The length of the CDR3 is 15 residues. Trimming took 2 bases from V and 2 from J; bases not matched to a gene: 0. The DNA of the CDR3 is TGTGCCAGCAGTGAACGGGGGGCTGGGGCCAACGTCCTGACTTTC. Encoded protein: CASSERGAGANVLTF.